This TCR beta chain was recovered during a study of graft-versus-host responses after intestinal transplantation. Study-level background: For around 3 years after anti-thymocyte globulin induction, all recipients took tacrolimus and steroids.

The method was immunoSEQ multiplex PCR; TCRdb's version includes in-frame clones alone and lacks a portion of them. The data hold some 140,000 clones, with around 94% observed a single time. With regard to this clone: Its antigen is as yet unknown.

CDR3 length: 14 residues. Trimming removed 4 bases at V and 3 bases at J, with 8 bases between. Germline-derived CDR1 and CDR2 are SGHNT and YYREEE (reference sequence). The chain recombines TRBV5-4 with TRBJ1-6, with D maybe TRBD1 (6 bases). The receptor's source is a human donor who received an intestinal transplant. Sequencing used unstimulated CD4+ T cells sorted from spleen or lymph node cells, obtained before intestinal transplant. CDR3 DNA: TGTGCCAGCAGCGGACAGCTCTATAATTCACCCCTCCACTTT. Its translation: CASSGQLYNSPLHF.